This T cell receptor (beta chain) originates from a study of T cell responses to AZD1222 COVID-19 vaccine. Study background: Second-dose timings of about 4 or about 12 weeks were pooled. Points from the study as a whole: Repertoires in all cases were sampled only once the peak T cell response had passed. Clonal diversity was possibly underestimated; the donors were predominantly white British and more often female.

Points on this clone: Its cognate antigen is unknown.

The method was immunoSEQ multiplex PCR; TCRdb's version includes in-frame clones alone and lacks a portion of them. Among 150,000 to 200,000 clones listed, approximately 91% were seen once. The germline V and J ends were trimmed by 2 bases and 0 bases, with 12 bases remaining between them. This CDR3 is 15 amino acids long. Germline-derived CDR1 and CDR2 are SGHNT and YYREEE (reference sequence). The sequenced sample was peripheral blood, obtained on day 0 of AZD1222 vaccination. The clonotype originates from an adult in good health. V and J are TRBV5-4 and TRBJ2-7; possible D gene TRBD2, 6 bases. CDR3 sequence: CASSFGTPSSYEQYF. CDR3 bases: TGTGCCAGCAGCTTTGGGACTCCTAGCTCCTACGAGCAGTACTTC.